This T cell receptor (beta chain) was retrieved from a study of cytomegalovirus exposure and HLA in healthy donors. The donors were part of the validation cohort, which consisted of over a hundred subjects and was separate from the first cohort of about 720 subjects. Trimming took off 1 base at V and 4 bases at J, with 14 bases between the two ends. CDR1 and CDR2 from the germline V gene are LGHNA and YSLEER. The CDR3 spans 15 residues. Sequencing used immunoSEQ multiplex PCR; TCRdb keeps in-frame clones, though not all of them. The sample lists approximately 300,000 clones, 86% occurring once. Sequenced input: PBMCs. This TCR was recovered from a woman younger than 35 in good health and CMV-seronegative. This chain uses TRBV4-3 with TRBJ2-7; perhaps TRBD1 as D (6 bases). CDR3 sequence: CASSQVGQGPYEQYF. In DNA form, the CDR3 reads TGCGCCAGCAGCCAAGTCGGCCAGGGGCCTTACGAGCAGTACTTC.